Listed here is a single TCR beta chain. What it binds is unknown. Clones were sequenced by immunoSEQ multiplex PCR, and TCRdb holds only the in-frame ones, with some missing. The table records 85,000 to 110,000 clones, roughly nine tenths of them present only once. These data originate in a study of T cell responses to AZD1222 COVID-19 vaccine. Study background: Pooled in the analysis were second doses at about 4 or about 12 weeks. Broader study findings: Two AZD1222 doses significantly raised spike-specific TCR breadth and depth over controls. Donors were largely white British and mainly female; clonal diversity was possibly underestimated.

The V gene lost 2 bases and the J gene lost 1 base, with 14 bases spanning the gap. The V gene's germline CDR1 is SGHTA and CDR2 FQGNSA. The CDR3 sequence is 16 residues long. The sequenced sample was peripheral blood, obtained on day 0 of AZD1222 vaccination. The chain recombines TRBV7-2 with TRBJ1-1; D possibly corresponds to TRBD1 (6 bases). The clonotype comes from an adult in good health. The CDR3 nucleotides read TGTGCCAGCAGCTTAATGACTCTGGGGGCGAACACTGAAGCTTTCTTT. Its translation: CASSLMTLGANTEAFF.